This T cell receptor (beta chain) came from a study of blood T cell repertoires in COVID-19 (dated by TCRdb to 2020 to 2021). In terms of the full investigation: Collaborator samples came from the United States, Italy and Spain and covered acute and convalescent phases of COVID-19. The material from the prospective study consisted of cDNA or gDNA derived from T cells, B-cell-depleted T cells, or PBMCs. The dataset comprised deeply sampled blood TCRbeta repertoires from subjects exposed to, actively infected with, or recovered from COVID-19. A freely available public database, intended as a resource for researchers studying the immune response to SARS-CoV-2, is where the repertoires were released. Samples were obtained from the ongoing ImmuneRACE study (first 160 participants) and from 1,254 subjects provided by 6 global collaborators. A de-identified subject ID, COVID-19 status, age in years and sex were almost always included in the sample metadata. Where available, HLA class I and class II types were taken from metadata supplied by the sample provider and were not determined by assay-based typing. What the study reported, not specific to this receptor: How much clinical and demographic metadata was included differed by source and by participant, and the metadata was provided uncurated.

The immunoSEQ Assay, a bias-controlled multiplex PCR, was used to amplify TCRbeta CDR3 regions from genomic DNA. Processing in the source paper ran as follows. Nucleated cell counts per sample were estimated from amplification of reference gene primers within the assay. To quantify the absolute abundance of each unique TCRbeta CDR3 rearrangement, sequence reads were collapsed and filtered. Productive Simpson clonality was computed per sample as the square root of Simpson's diversity index over productive rearrangements. TCRdb took this table from immuneACCESS and kept in-frame rearrangements with V and J called. Such tables lack part of the clones; where checked against another copy, unresolved V genes explain under half of the gap, and the rest is unexplained. V and J calls and clone size are given by that table; D and trimming were obtained from the DNA. Present in this sample are about 270,000 clones, around 86% of which were seen just once. The ten largest account for approximately 2.2% of the sample.

Collaborating institutions collected whole blood in K2EDTA tubes following their own protocols. Collaborator samples were shipped for TCRbeta analysis as frozen whole blood, isolated PBMCs, or DNA extracted from either sample type. A word on this clone: The specificity of this receptor is unknown. No base qualities exist here, and no much larger clone lies one base off it.

CDR1 and CDR2 (SGDLS, YYNGEE) derive from the germline V gene. The V end gives up 2 bases and the J end 5 bases, leaving 3 bases in the junction not matched to a gene. The CDR3 spans 15 residues, from the cysteine through the phenylalanine. The only DNA kept is the CDR3, 45 bases in frame from the first base. The chain is made from TRBV9 and TRBJ2-3; 12 of the junction bases match TRBD2. This receptor was identified in a man aged 50 to 60 with acute or convalescent COVID-19. Sequenced: peripheral blood. The CDR3 reads CASSVTSGGLDTQYF. The DNA sequence is as follows: TGTGCCAGCAGCGTGACTAGCGGGGGTCTAGATACGCAGTATTTT.